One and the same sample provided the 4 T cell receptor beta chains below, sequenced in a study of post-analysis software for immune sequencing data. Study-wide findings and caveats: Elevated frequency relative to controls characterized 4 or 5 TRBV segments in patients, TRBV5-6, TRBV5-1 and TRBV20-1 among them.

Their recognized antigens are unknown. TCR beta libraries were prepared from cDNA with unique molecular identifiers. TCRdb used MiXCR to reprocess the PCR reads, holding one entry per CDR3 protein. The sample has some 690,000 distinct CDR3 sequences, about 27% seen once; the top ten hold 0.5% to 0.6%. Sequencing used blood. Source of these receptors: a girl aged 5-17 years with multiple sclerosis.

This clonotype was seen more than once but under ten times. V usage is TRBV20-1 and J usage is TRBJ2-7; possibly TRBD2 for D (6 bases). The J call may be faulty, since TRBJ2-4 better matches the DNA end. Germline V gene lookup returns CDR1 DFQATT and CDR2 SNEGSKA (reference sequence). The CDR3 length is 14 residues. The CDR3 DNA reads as TGCAGTGCTAGCATTAGCGGAACCAAAAACATTCAGTACTTC. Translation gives CSASISGTKNIQYF.

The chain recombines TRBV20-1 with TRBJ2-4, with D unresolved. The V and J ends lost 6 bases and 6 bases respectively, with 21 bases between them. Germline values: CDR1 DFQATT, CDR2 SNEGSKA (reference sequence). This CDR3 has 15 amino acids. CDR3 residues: CSATYFGRWGNIQYF. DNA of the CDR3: TGCAGTGCGACGTACTTCGGGCGGTGGGGAAACATTCAGTACTTC.

The CDR3 reads CASSYSIGQGSNQPQHF. In nucleotides, the CDR3 is TGTGCCAGCAGTTACTCGATCGGACAGGGGAGCAATCAGCCCCAGCATTTT. The chain combines TRBV6-6 with TRBJ1-5; the match to TRBD1 covers 9 bases. Germline V gene data show CDR1 as MNHNY and CDR2 as SVGAGI (reference sequence). The trim removed 0 bases at V and 1 base at J, leaving 4 bases unmatched. There are 17 residues in the CDR3.

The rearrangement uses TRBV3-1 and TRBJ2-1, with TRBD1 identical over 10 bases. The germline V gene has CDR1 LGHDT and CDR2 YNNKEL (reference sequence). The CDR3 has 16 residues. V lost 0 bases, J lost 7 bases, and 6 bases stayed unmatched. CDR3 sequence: CASSQESRTGGNEQFF. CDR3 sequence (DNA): TGTGCCAGCAGCCAAGAATCCAGGACAGGGGGGAATGAGCAGTTCTTC.